Each of the 28 T cell receptor beta chains below was sequenced from the same sample in a study of CD8 T cells in Susac syndrome. A quantity of roughly 0.5 to 1 ug RNA underwent reverse transcription using random hexamers. Using its own MiXCR run on the immunoSEQ multiplex PCR reads, TCRdb lists one record per CDR3 protein. The table includes fewer than 200,000 distinct CDR3 sequences, 90% to 95% detected once. Sequencing was done on a sample of CD8+ T cells from PBMCs. Every receptor here comes from a human donor with multiple sclerosis.

The chain has TRBV5-1 and TRBJ1-2, with D perhaps TRBD1 (6 bases). The germline gives CDR1 SGHRS, CDR2 YFSETQ. CDR3 length equals 12 residues. Trimming removed 3 bases at V and 6 bases at J, with 9 bases between. The CDR3 sequence is CASSWDNHGYTF. CDR3 in DNA: TGCGCCAGCAGCTGGGACAATCATGGCTACACCTTC.

The chain joins TRBV7-9 to TRBJ2-3; weak D call: TRBD1 (5 bases). Germline CDR1 reads SEHNR; CDR2 reads FQNEAQ (reference sequence). V lost 8 bases and J lost 4, with 22 bases in between. The CDR3 length is 16 residues. The CDR3 spells CASVTRDRFSSDTQYF. The CDR3 region has the DNA TGTGCCAGCGTCACCAGAGACAGATTTTCCTCAGATACGCAGTATTTT.

The rearrangement joins TRBV3-1 to TRBJ2-7; 11 positions agree with TRBD2. V lost 3 bases, J lost 7 bases, and 14 bases stayed unmatched. The CDR3 spans 17 residues. Germline CDR1 reads LGHDT; CDR2 reads YNNKEL (reference sequence). Here the CDR3 DNA reads TGTGCCAGCAGCCAGCTAGCGGGGGGACCACCCCCGTGGGAGCAGTACTTC. It specifies CASSQLAGGPPPWEQYF.

V usage is TRBV20-1 and J usage is TRBJ2-7; TRBD2 matches at 10 bases. The CDR3 spans 14 residues. J gave up 6 bases and V 3 bases, and 8 bases lay outside the gene matches. CDR1 DFQATT and CDR2 SNEGSKA come from the germline V gene (reference sequence). The CDR3 sequence: CSASHGTSAAEQYF. The CDR3 DNA reads TGCAGTGCTAGCCACGGGACTAGCGCGGCCGAGCAGTACTTC.

This chain connects TRBV4-1 to TRBJ2-1; D is uncertain. Germline CDR1 reads MGHRA; CDR2 reads YSYEKL. CDR3 length: 15 amino acids. V lost 4 bases and J lost 8, with 18 bases in between. The CDR3 region is CASSRYWQRFDEQFF. In nucleotides, the CDR3 is TGCGCCAGCAGCCGATATTGGCAAAGGTTCGATGAGCAGTTCTTC.

This rearrangement joins TRBV28 to TRBJ2-5, with D tentatively TRBD1 or TRBD2 (6 bases each). Trimming removed 3 bases at V and 4 bases at J, with 12 bases between. Germline V gene sequence: CDR1 MDHEN, CDR2 SYDVKM. The CDR3 is 14 amino acids. CDR3 sequence reads: CASSFGGGSETQYF. For the CDR3, the DNA is TGTGCCAGCAGTTTCGGAGGGGGATCAGAGACCCAGTACTTC. Combining the CDR3 with reference TRBV28 and TRBJ2-5 gives the whole variable domain DVKVTQSSRYLVKRTGEKVFLECVQDMDHENMFWYRQDPGLGLRLIYFSYDVKMKEKGDIPEGYSVSREKKERFSLILESASTNQTSMYLCASSFGGGSETQYFGPGTRLLVL.

This clonotype has only one observation. The CDR3 nucleotides read TGTGCCAGCAGTGAAGCGGTGGGGCCCTCAGGGACTAGCGGAATCTACGAGCAGTACTTC. It is translated as CASSEAVGPSGTSGIYEQYF. This chain connects TRBV2 to TRBJ2-7, with 11 positions matching TRBD2. This CDR3 comprises 20 residues. The ends lost 0 bases at V and 3 bases at J; junction bases unmatched: 16. In germline, CDR1 is SNHLY, CDR2 FYNNEI.

The gene calls are TRBV29-1 and TRBJ2-6; TRBD1 or TRBD2 may be the D gene (6 bases each). Germline V gene data show CDR1 as SQVTM and CDR2 as ANQGSEA. The CDR3 loop spans 17 amino acids. V was cut by 4 bases and J by 0 bases, with 16 bases left in between. The CDR3 DNA sequence: TGCAGCGTTGCCTCTCGGGGGCAGTCCTCTGGGGCCAACGTCCTGACTTTC. Its translation is CSVASRGQSSGANVLTF.

V gene TRBV3-1 combines with J gene TRBJ2-1; D uncertain. CDR3 length: 15 residues. The V and J ends lost 3 bases and 5 bases respectively, with 14 bases between them. Looked up from germline, CDR1 is LGHDT and CDR2 is YNNKEL (reference sequence). The CDR3 DNA reads TGTGCCAGCAGCCACCCACCGGACCTCGACAATGAGCAGTTCTTC. This gives the protein CASSHPPDLDNEQFF.

The V and J genes are TRBV18 and TRBJ1-6; TRBD1 agrees at 8 bases. Germline V CDR1 and CDR2: KGHSH, LQKENI. V dropped 4 bases and J dropped 10; count of bases not matched to a gene: 6. The CDR3 contains 14 residues. CDR3 DNA: TGTGCCAGCTCACACGACAGGGGAGGCTCACCCCTCCACTTT. Encoded protein: CASSHDRGGSPLHF.

The CDR3 coding sequence is TGTGCCAGCAGTTTACGACAAGGGGCCTACAATGAGCAGTTCTTC. This translates into CASSLRQGAYNEQFF. V usage is TRBV27 and J usage is TRBJ2-1; possibly TRBD1 for D (5 bases). Trimming removed 2 bases at V and 2 bases at J, with 10 bases between. This CDR3 comprises 15 residues. Germline V CDR1 and CDR2: MNHEY, SMNVEV (reference sequence).

The chain links TRBV5-6 to TRBJ2-1; D unresolved. Germline V gene lookup returns CDR1 SGHDT and CDR2 YYEEEE. The CDR3 length is 16 residues. Trimming shortened V by 2 bases and J by 2 bases, and 14 bases separated the two germline ends. The CDR3 DNA reads TGTGCCAGCAGCTTTGTGGGATCGAGTACCTACAATGAGCAGTTCTTC. This encodes CASSFVGSSTYNEQFF.

The chain combines TRBV10-2 with TRBJ2-1, with TRBD2 matching over 7 bases. The CDR3 contains 17 residues. The V and J ends lost 0 bases and 4 bases, in that order; junction bases with no gene match: 9. Per the germline V gene, CDR1 is WSHSY and CDR2 is SAAADI. The CDR3 here is CASSESRYKRGYNEQFF. In DNA, the CDR3 is TGCGCCAGCAGTGAGTCGAGGTACAAGCGGGGTTACAATGAGCAGTTCTTC.

The genes are TRBV10-3 and TRBJ1-5; D is uncertain. Germline V gene sequence: CDR1 ENHRY, CDR2 SYGVKD. Trimming took off 3 bases at V and 0 bases at J, with 6 bases between the two ends. CDR3 length equals 14 residues. CDR3 coding DNA: TGTGCCATCAGTGATAGGAATAGCAATCAGCCCCAGCATTTT. Translation: CAISDRNSNQPQHF.

The rearrangement uses TRBV7-6 and TRBJ2-3; no firm D call. CDR3 length equals 15 residues. Germline-derived CDR1 and CDR2 are SGHVS and FNYEAQ. V lost 1 base and J lost 0, with 8 bases in between. The CDR3 spells CASSLVVDSTDTQYF. The CDR3 coding sequence is TGTGCCAGCAGCTTAGTAGTGGACAGCACAGATACGCAGTATTTT.

The chain couples TRBV29-1 to TRBJ2-7; D perhaps matches TRBD1 (5 bases). CDR1 is SQVTM, CDR2 ANQGSEA, per germline. The V end lost 1 base, the J end lost 2 bases, and 6 bases lay between the germline ends. The CDR3 runs 12 residues. The CDR3 coding sequence is TGCAGCGTTGAAGGACAGACCTACGAGCAGTACTTC. Translation: CSVEGQTYEQYF.

CDR3 sequence: CASSFFLGEYTDTQYF. The CDR3 DNA sequence: TGTGCCAGCAGTTTCTTCCTGGGGGAGTACACAGATACGCAGTATTTT. This chain joins TRBV28 and TRBJ2-3; tentatively, D is TRBD1 or TRBD2 (5 bases each). Germline CDR1 MDHEN, CDR2 SYDVKM. Trimming removed 3 bases at V and 2 bases at J, with 15 bases between. The CDR3 covers 16 residues.

V usage is TRBV7-9 and J usage is TRBJ2-7; 9 bases line up with TRBD1. Per germline, CDR1 SEHNR and CDR2 FQNEAQ (reference sequence). V shed 10 bases and J 6 bases; nucleotides not matched to a gene: 7. The CDR3 covers 12 residues. CDR3 nucleotide sequence: TGTGCCACGGGACAGGGAAATATCGAGCAGTACTTC. This gives the protein CATGQGNIEQYF.

This sequence joins TRBV5-1 and TRBJ2-7; 11 positions agree with TRBD2. CDR1 and CDR2 from the germline V gene are SGHRS and YFSETQ. The ends lost 3 bases at V and 1 base at J; junction bases unmatched: 3. CDR3 length equals 15 residues. The CDR3 DNA reads as TGCGCCAGCAGCTCATGGACTAGCGGGTCCTACGAGCAGTACTTC. It translates to CASSSWTSGSYEQYF.

CDR3 bases: TGTGCCAGCACCGGGTGGGCGTCGGAGCAGTTCTTC. Its protein is CASTGWASEQFF. The chain links TRBV7-9 to TRBJ2-1; D unclear. V gave up 7 bases and J gave up 10 bases, with 14 bases separating them. The germline gives CDR1 SEHNR, CDR2 FQNEAQ (reference sequence). The CDR3 extends over 12 amino acids.

The rearrangement links TRBV14 to TRBJ2-7; 11 bases agree with TRBD2. Germline-derived CDR1 and CDR2 are SGHDN and FVKESK. The length of the CDR3 is 13 residues. Germline trimming cut 4 bases from V and 11 bases from J; bases unmatched to any gene: 7. The CDR3 sequence is CASSPGGLAEKYF. The CDR3 region has the DNA TGTGCCAGCAGCCCAGGGGGACTAGCGGAGAAGTACTTC.

The chain recombines TRBV28 with TRBJ2-7; TRBD2 might be the D (6 bases). There are 13 residues in the CDR3. The ends were cut back, 7 bases at V and 2 bases at J, with 12 bases in the middle. The V gene's germline CDR1 is MDHEN and CDR2 SYDVKM. The CDR3 sequence is CASTPAGPYEQYF. The CDR3, as DNA: TGTGCCAGCACCCCAGCGGGTCCCTACGAGCAGTACTTC.

V usage is TRBV5-1 and J usage is TRBJ2-1; D is uncertain. This CDR3 contains 14 residues. Germline CDR1 and CDR2: SGHRS and YFSETQ. V dropped 0 bases and J dropped 10 bases, with 14 bases sitting between them. The CDR3: CASSLATLMVEQFF. The DNA of the CDR3 is TGCGCCAGCAGCTTGGCCACGTTAATGGTGGAGCAGTTCTTC. Drawing the rest from reference TRBV5-1 and TRBJ2-1, the complete variable domain is KAGVTQTPRYLIKTRGQQVTLSCSPISGHRSVSWYQQTPGQGLQFLFEYFSETQRNKGNFPGRFSGRQFSNSRSEMNVSTLELGDSALYLCASSLATLMVEQFFGPGTRLTVL.

CDR3 nucleotide sequence: TGTGCCAGCAGTTTTAGGGGTCTCTACGAGCAGTACTTC. Translating it yields CASSFRGLYEQYF. The chain recombines TRBV27 with TRBJ2-7, with D possibly matching TRBD1 (5 bases). Germline lookup yields CDR1 MNHEY and CDR2 SMNVEV (reference sequence). The V end lost 3 bases, the J end lost 3 bases, and 9 bases lay between the germline ends. The CDR3 sequence is 13 residues long.

The chain carries TRBV9 and TRBJ2-7; D uncertain. CDR1 and CDR2 from the germline V gene are SGDLS and YYNGEE. The CDR3 has 15 amino acids. Between the trimmed V and J ends, which lost 0 bases and 4 bases, there was a span of 14 bases. The chain's CDR3 is CASSVAAAVSYEQYF. DNA for the CDR3: TGTGCCAGCAGCGTAGCGGCGGCAGTTTCATACGAGCAGTACTTC.

The CDR3 DNA is TGTGCCAGCAGCGTATCGACTAGCGGGGACCAAGAGACCCAGTACTTC. Its protein product is CASSVSTSGDQETQYF. The genes are TRBV9 and TRBJ2-5, with 11 bases aligning to TRBD2. With 1 base clipped from V and 0 bases from J, the junction kept 2 bases outside the gene matches. CDR1 SGDLS and CDR2 YYNGEE come from the germline V gene. The CDR3 is made up of 16 amino acids.

The chain employs TRBV9 and TRBJ2-1; D perhaps matches TRBD2 (6 bases). Germline V gene lookup returns CDR1 SGDLS and CDR2 YYNGEE. Trimming stripped 1 base from V and 8 bases from J, with 10 bases between. CDR3 length: 13 amino acids. DNA for the CDR3: TGTGCCAGCAGCGTATCCGGGGGATATGAGCAGTTCTTC. Its translation: CASSVSGGYEQFF.

CDR3 protein: CASRGWTADNQPQHF. CDR3 in DNA: TGTGCCAGCAGGGGATGGACAGCCGATAATCAGCCCCAGCATTTT. This sequence joins TRBV28 and TRBJ1-5; TRBD1 might be the D (6 bases). The V and J ends lost 6 bases and 4 bases respectively, with 16 bases between them. The CDR3 contains 15 residues. The V gene's germline CDR1 is MDHEN and CDR2 SYDVKM.